The TCR beta chain described here comes from a study of response to subunit inactivated influenza vaccine. V lost 3 bases, J lost 4 bases, and 7 bases stayed unmatched. There are 15 residues in the CDR3. Germline CDR1 SGHKS, CDR2 YYEKEE (reference sequence). TCRdb redid the calling of the RT-PCR reads with MiXCR, one entry per CDR3 protein. Among approximately 310,000 distinct CDR3 sequences, about a fifth were seen once, and the ten largest hold roughly 10%. This clonotype has a count of ten or more. This receptor was taken from a man between 50 and 75 years old who received an inactivated influenza vaccine. Specimen: PBMCs from blood, collected around 22 months after vaccination. The J gene is TRBJ1-1, the V gene TRBV5-5, with 9 nucleotides matching TRBD1. The CDR3 DNA sequence: TGTGCCAGCAGCTCGGACAGGGGAGAGGGCACTGAAGCTTTCTTT. This encodes CASSSDRGEGTEAFF. Full variable domain (missing parts from reference TRBV5-5 and TRBJ1-1): DAGVTQSPTHLIKTRGQQVTLRCSPISGHKSVSWYQQVLGQGPQFIFQYYEKEERGRGNFPDRFSARQFPNYSSELNVNALLLGDSALYLCASSSDRGEGTEAFFGQGTRLTVV.